The sequence of this T cell receptor (beta chain) was determined in a study of T cells after yellow fever vaccination. Study conclusions and caveats: Most clones from primary vaccination were detected again post-booster (roughly 96% CD4, 88% CD8). Compared with primary, the secondary response was weaker and peaked at day 5, not 15.

From the 5' RACE reads, TCRdb called clonotypes with MiXCR, one entry per CDR3 protein. The sample carries a few hundred thousand distinct CDR3 sequences, roughly 3.3% recorded once. CDR3 size: 14 residues. Germline V gene lookup returns CDR1 DFQATT and CDR2 SNEGSKA (reference sequence). At least ten counts were recorded for this clonotype. Its antigen remains unidentified. The TCR originated in a man aged 18 to 29 who received the YFV17D yellow fever vaccine. This sequence joins TRBV20-1 and TRBJ2-7, with a weak D call TRBD1 (7 bases). The sequencing used CD4+ T cells sorted from PBMCs, collected 10 days after the yellow fever booster vaccination. CDR3 sequence reads: CSPRGLGGSYEQYV. Here the CDR3 DNA reads TGCAGCCCGAGGGGGCTGGGGGGCTCCTACGAGCAGTACGTC.